The source of this T cell receptor (beta chain) is a study of spatial heterogeneity in lung cancer. Time point denoted: sample taken at primary tumor resection. No cells were sorted before sequencing. The whole RNA sequenced was extracted from tumor, nontumor lung or frozen PBMC. Donors were roughly 72 untreated early-stage non-small cell lung cancer patients. Germline V CDR1 and CDR2: SGHKS, YYEKEE (reference sequence). This CDR3 comprises 13 residues. V was clipped by 4 bases and J by 0 bases, with 7 bases between them. Study-level results: TCRs found ubiquitously expanded in tumor appeared in blood more at resection than at follow-up.

TCRdb redid the calling of the 5' RACE reads with MiXCR, one entry per CDR3 protein. Counted here are under 75,000 distinct CDR3 sequences, 13% occurring once; the ten biggest clones make up 7.2%. Points on this clonotype: Its matching antigen is unknown.

V usage is TRBV5-5 and J usage is TRBJ1-1; D call uncertain. The material sequenced was PBMCs, taken at surgery. This clonotype originated in a male donor with early-stage non-small cell lung cancer. DNA for the CDR3: TGTGCCAGCAGCACTATGATGAACACTGAAGCTTTCTTT. Translated: CASSTMMNTEAFF.